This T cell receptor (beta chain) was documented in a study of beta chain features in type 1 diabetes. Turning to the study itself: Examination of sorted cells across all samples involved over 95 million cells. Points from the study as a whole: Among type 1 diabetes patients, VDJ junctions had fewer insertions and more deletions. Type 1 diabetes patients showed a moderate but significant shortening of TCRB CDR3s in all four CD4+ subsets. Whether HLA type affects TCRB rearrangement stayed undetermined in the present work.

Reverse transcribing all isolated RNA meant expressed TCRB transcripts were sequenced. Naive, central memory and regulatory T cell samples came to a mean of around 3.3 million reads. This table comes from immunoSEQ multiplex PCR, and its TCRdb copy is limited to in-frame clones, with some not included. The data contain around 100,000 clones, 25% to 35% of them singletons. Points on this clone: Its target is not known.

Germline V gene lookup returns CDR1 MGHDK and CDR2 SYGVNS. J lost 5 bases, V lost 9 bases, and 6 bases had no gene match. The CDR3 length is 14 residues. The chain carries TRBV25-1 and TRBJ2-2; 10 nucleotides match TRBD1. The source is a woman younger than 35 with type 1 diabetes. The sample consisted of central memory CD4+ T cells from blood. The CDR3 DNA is TGTGCCAGTAGGGGACAGGGGAAAACCGGGGAGCTGTTTTTT. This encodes CASRGQGKTGELFF. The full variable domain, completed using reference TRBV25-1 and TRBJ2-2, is EADIYQTPRYLVIGTGKKITLECSQTMGHDKMYWYQQDPGMELHLIHYSYGVNSTEKGDLSSESTVSRIRTEHFPLTLESARPSHTSQYLCASRGQGKTGELFFGEGSRLTVL.